This TCR beta chain was obtained from a study of Tregs in tolerant kidney transplant recipients. Germline V gene data show CDR1 as MNHEY and CDR2 as SVGAGI. This CDR3 has 15 residues. Unmatched junction bases numbered 8, after V lost 6 bases and J lost 5 bases. Libraries were prepared by immunoSEQ multiplex PCR; TCRdb keeps only in-frame clonotypes and omits some of them. Found here are about 240,000 clones, approximately 84% of them singletons; the top ten hold around 0.64%. The sequencing sample was made of CD4+ T cells from blood. This chain joins TRBV6-5 and TRBJ1-5, with 9 bases matching TRBD1. The sequence was collected from a human donor in good health. The CDR3 spells CASRSHRDRDQPQHF. As DNA, the CDR3 is TGTGCCAGCAGATCACACCGGGACAGGGATCAGCCCCAGCATTTT.